This record concerns one T cell receptor (beta chain) sequence. The specificity of this receptor is unknown. Per-base qualities were not stored, and no clone one base away is much larger. The data derive from a study of cytomegalovirus exposure and HLA in healthy donors (TCRdb year 2017). Study-level background: The approximately 710 repertoires of the first cohort and the 110 or so validation repertoires were produced on the same platform, according to a later analysis. To predict cytomegalovirus infection status, the study brought together high-throughput TCR immunosequencing, statistical association of individual TCRs with disease status, and machine learning. The study was designed to test whether signatures of past pathogen exposure could be identified by cataloging public T cell receptors. Along with the approximately 650-subject first cohort, a separate validation cohort of 120 different subjects was used. Overall results and qualifications from the work: A few of the identified cytomegalovirus-associated TCR beta chains were confirmed in vitro to be specific for cytomegalovirus antigens. The study listed approximately 160 TCR beta chains as associated with cytomegalovirus. A later analysis found that TCRs clustered in the first cohort also tended to co-occur in the approximately 120 validation repertoires, with approximately 94% of cluster scores above 0. According to the authors, the approach could potentially be generalized to other disease states and immunological phenotypes. Across donors, most TCR sequences were observed very rarely, whereas some public TCRs were present in many individuals. The classifier was reported to diagnose cytomegalovirus status with high specificity and sensitivity in both the original cohort and the validation cohort. The validation cohort had no HLA typing available for a later analysis, so co-occurrence within that cohort was assessed over all 120 or so repertoires.

Separate from the roughly 660-subject first cohort, the validation cohort of 90 to 150 subjects was the group to which the donors belonged. Receptor amplification or capture employed the immunoSEQ multiplex PCR assay. On the study's bioinformatics: A statistical classification framework was developed to diagnose cytomegalovirus status using the catalog of TCR beta chain sequences. In TCRdb, the immuneACCESS table is reduced to in-frame sequences with V and J assigned. These tables do not hold every clone; where another copy was compared, an unresolved V gene accounts for under half, and the others remain unexplained. That table gives V, J and clone size, and the DNA gave D and trimming. In all, the sample holds roughly 98,000 clones, and roughly 87% of those were seen once. The top ten constitute about 4% of the sample. The junction shows trimming of 3 bases on V and 0 bases on J, plus 11 bases between the germline ends. The CDR3 starts with the cysteine, ends with the phenylalanine, and has 15 residues. Of the read, only the CDR3 DNA is kept; its 45 bases are in frame from base 1. The germline V gene gives CDR1 as SNHLY and CDR2 as FYNNEI.

Specimen: PBMCs. The chain is made from TRBV2 and TRBJ1-2; the D segment could be TRBD1, given 5 matching bases. The TCR was taken from a woman in her 30s in good health and CMV-seronegative. The CDR3 reads as follows: CASSEKRGPNYGYTF. DNA sequence: TGTGCCAGCAGTGAGAAGCGGGGACCTAACTATGGCTACACCTTC.